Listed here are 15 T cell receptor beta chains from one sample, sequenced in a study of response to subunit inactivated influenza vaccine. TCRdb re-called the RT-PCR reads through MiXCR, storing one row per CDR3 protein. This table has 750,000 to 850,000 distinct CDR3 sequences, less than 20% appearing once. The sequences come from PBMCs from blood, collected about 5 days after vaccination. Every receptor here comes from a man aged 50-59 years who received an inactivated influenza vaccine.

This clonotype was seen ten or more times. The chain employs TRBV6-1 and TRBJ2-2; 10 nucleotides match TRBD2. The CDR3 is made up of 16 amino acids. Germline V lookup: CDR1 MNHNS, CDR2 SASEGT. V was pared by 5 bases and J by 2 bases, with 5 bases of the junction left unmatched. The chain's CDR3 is CASSRSGGTNTGELFF. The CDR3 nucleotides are TGTGCCAGCAGTCGTAGCGGGGGGACAAACACCGGGGAGCTGTTTTTT.

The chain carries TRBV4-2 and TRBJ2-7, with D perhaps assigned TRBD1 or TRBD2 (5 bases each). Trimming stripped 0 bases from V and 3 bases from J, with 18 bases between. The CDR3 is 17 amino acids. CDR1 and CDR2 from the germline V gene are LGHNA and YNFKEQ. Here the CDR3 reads CASSQDLNRDRNYEQYF. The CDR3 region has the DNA TGTGCCAGCAGCCAAGATCTGAATCGGGACCGAAACTACGAGCAGTACTTC.

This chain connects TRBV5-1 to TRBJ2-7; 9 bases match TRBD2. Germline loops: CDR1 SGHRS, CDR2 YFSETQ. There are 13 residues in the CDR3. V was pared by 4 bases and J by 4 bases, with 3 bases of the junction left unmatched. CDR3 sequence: CASSPSGEYEQYF. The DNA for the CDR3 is TGCGCCAGCAGCCCTAGCGGGGAGTACGAGCAGTACTTC.

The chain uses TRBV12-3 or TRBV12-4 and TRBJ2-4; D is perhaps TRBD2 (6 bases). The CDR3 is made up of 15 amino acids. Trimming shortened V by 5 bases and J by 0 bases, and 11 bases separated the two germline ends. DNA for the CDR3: TGTGCCAGCAGTCTGGGACTTCTAGCCAAAAACATTCAGTACTTC. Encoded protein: CASSLGLLAKNIQYF.

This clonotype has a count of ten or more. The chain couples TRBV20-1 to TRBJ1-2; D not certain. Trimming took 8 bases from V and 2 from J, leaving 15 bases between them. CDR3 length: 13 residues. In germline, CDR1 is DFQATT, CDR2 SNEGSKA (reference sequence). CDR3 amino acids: CSSPTAKNYGYTF. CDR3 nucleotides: TGCAGTTCTCCAACAGCGAAAAACTATGGCTACACCTTC.

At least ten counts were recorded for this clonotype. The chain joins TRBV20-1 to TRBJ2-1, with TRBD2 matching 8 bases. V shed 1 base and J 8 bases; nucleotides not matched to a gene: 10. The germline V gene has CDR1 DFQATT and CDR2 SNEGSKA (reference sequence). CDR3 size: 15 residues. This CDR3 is CSARGVVGRAHEQFF. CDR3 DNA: TGCAGTGCTAGAGGAGTTGTCGGGAGGGCCCATGAGCAGTTCTTC.

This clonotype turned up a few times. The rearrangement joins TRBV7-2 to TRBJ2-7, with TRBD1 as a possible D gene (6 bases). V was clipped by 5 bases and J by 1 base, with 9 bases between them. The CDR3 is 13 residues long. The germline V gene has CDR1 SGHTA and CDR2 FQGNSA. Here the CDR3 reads CASSVDRSYEQYF. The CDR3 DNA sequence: TGTGCCAGCAGCGTGGACAGATCCTACGAGCAGTACTTC.

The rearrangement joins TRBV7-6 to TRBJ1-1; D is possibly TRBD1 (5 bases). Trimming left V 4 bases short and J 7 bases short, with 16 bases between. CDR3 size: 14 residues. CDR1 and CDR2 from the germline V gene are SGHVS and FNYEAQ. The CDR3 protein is CASSSGREKGEAFF. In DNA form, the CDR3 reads TGTGCCAGCAGCTCCGGCAGGGAAAAGGGTGAAGCTTTCTTT.

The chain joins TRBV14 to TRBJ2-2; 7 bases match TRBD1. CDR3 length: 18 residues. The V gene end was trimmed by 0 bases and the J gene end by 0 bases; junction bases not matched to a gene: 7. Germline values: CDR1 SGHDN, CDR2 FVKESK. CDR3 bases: TGTGCCAGCAGCCAAGATCCCGGGACAGCTGCGAACACCGGGGAGCTGTTTTTT. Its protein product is CASSQDPGTAANTGELFF.

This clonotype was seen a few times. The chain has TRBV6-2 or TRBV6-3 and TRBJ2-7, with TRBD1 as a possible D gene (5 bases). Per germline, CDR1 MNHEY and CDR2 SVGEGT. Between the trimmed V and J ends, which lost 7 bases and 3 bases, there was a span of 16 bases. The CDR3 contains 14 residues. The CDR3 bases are TGTGCCAGCACAAGGCGAGACAGTCACTACGAGCAGTACTTC. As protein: CASTRRDSHYEQYF.

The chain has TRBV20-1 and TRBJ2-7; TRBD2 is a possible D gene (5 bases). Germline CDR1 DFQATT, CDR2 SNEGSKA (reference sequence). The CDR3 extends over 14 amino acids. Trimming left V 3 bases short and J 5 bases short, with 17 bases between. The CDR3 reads CSASLPGSTNEQYF. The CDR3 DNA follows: TGCAGTGCTAGCCTTCCGGGGTCCACGAACGAGCAGTACTTC.

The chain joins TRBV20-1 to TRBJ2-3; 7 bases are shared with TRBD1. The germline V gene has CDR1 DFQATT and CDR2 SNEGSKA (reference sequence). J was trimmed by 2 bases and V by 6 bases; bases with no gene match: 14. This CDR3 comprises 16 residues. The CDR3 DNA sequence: TGCAGTGCCTGGTCCCGGGACAGACTTTTCACAGATACGCAGTATTTT. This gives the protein CSAWSRDRLFTDTQYF.

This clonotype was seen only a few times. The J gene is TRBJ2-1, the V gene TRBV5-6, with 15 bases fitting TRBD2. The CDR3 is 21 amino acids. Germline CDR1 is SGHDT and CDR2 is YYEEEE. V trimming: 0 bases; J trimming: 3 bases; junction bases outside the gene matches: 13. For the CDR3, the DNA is TGTGCCAGCAGCTTGGGTTCGATGGGACTAGCGGGAGGCTTATTCTACAATGAGCAGTTCTTC. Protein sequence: CASSLGSMGLAGGLFYNEQFF.

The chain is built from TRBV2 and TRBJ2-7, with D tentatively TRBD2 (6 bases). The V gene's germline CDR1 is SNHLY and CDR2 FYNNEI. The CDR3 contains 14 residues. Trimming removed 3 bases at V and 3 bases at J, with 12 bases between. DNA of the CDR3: TGTGCCAGCAGTGACCTGACTAGTATCTACGAGCAGTACTTC. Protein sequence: CASSDLTSIYEQYF.

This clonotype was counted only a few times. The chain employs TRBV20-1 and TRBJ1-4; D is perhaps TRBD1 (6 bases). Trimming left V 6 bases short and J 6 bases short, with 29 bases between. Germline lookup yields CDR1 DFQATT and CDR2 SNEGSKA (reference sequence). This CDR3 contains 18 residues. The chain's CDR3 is CSATPGGRTRRGDEKLFF. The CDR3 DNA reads TGCAGTGCGACCCCCGGGGGCAGGACACGCCGGGGGGATGAAAAACTGTTTTTT.